The TCR beta chain described here comes from a study of metastatic and nonmetastatic thyroid tumors. At the level of the study: The comparison covered peripheral blood and tumor or nodule tissue in malignant and benign thyroid patients.

The study's findings and limits: Patients with malignant thyroid tumors reportedly had significantly higher TCR beta diversity than those with benign nodules, in blood and tumor.

The CDR3 is made up of 14 amino acids. Germline CDR1 reads MDHEN; CDR2 reads SYDVKM. V was cut by 2 bases and J by 7 bases, with 14 bases left in between. TCRdb re-called the PCR reads through MiXCR. The sample lists roughly 28,000 clones, 20% to 25% seen once, with under 45% in the top ten. Until they underwent thyroid surgery, no patient had received any treatment. By share of the sample, this clone is medium-sized. The antigen is undetermined. This chain links TRBV28 with TRBJ1-2; D ambiguous. Sample: blood. This clonotype originated in a female donor with papillary thyroid cancer or a benign thyroid nodule (not recorded which). Some clones in this sample may be carry-over from other donors' samples. CDR3 amino acids: CASSLGVGKGGYTF. CDR3 bases: TGTGCCAGCAGTTTAGGGGTAGGGAAGGGTGGCTACACCTTC.